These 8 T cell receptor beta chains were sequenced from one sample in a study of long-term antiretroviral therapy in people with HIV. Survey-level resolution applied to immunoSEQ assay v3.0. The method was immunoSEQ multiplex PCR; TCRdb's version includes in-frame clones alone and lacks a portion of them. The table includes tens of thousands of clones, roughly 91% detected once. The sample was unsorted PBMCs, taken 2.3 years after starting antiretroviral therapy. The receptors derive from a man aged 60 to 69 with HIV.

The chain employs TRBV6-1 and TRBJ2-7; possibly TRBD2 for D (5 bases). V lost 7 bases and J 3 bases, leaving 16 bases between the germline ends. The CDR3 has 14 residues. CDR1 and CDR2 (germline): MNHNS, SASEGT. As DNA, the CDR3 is TGTGCCAGCAAAGGACGACTACCTCTCTACGAGCAGTACTTC. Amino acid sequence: CASKGRLPLYEQYF.

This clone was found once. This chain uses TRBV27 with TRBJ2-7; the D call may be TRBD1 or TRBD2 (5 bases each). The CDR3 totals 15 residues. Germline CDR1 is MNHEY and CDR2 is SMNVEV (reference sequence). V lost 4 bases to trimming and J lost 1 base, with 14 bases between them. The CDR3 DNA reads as TGTGCCAGCAGTTCTCGGGCAGGGAGATCCTACGAGCAGTACTTC. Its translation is CASSSRAGRSYEQYF.

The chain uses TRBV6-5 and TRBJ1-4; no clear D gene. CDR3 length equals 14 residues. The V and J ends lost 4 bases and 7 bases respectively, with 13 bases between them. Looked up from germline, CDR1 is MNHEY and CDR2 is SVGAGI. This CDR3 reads CASSSRRATEKLFF. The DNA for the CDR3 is TGTGCCAGCAGTTCCCGCCGGGCCACTGAAAAACTGTTTTTT.

The CDR3: CASCGGFGFSGNTEAFF. The CDR3 nucleotides read TGTGCCAGTTGTGGGGGATTTGGGTTCTCTGGGAACACTGAAGCTTTCTTT. This chain joins TRBV19 and TRBJ1-1; perhaps TRBD1 as D (5 bases). In germline, CDR1 is LNHDA, CDR2 SQIVND (reference sequence). Trimming removed 8 bases at V and 1 base at J, with 23 bases between. This CDR3 region has 17 residues.

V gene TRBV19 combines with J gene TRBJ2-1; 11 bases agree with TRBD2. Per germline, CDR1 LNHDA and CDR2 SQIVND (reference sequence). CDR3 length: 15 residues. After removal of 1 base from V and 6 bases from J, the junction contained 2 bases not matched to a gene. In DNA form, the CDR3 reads TGTGCCAGTAGTATAGGACTAGCGGGGATCAATGAGCAGTTCTTC. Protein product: CASSIGLAGINEQFF.

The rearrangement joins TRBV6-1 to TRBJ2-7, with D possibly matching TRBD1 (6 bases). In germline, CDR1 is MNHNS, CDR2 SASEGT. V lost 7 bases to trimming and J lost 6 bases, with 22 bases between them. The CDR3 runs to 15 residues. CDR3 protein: CASNSAGRGSFEQYF. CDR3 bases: TGTGCCAGCAATTCCGCGGGCAGGGGCTCTTTCGAGCAGTACTTC.

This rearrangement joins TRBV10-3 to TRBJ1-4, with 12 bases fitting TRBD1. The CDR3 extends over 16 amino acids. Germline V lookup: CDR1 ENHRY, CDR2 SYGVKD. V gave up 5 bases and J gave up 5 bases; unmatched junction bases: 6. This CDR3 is CAISSGTGGDNEKLFF. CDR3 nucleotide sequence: TGTGCCATCAGTTCCGGGACAGGGGGCGACAATGAAAAACTGTTTTTT.

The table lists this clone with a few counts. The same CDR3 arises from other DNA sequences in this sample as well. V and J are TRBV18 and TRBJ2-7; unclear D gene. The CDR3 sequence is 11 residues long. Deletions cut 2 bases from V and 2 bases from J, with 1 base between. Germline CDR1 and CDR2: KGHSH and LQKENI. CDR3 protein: CASSPAYEQYF. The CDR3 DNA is TGTGCCAGCTCACCAGCCTACGAGCAGTACTTC.